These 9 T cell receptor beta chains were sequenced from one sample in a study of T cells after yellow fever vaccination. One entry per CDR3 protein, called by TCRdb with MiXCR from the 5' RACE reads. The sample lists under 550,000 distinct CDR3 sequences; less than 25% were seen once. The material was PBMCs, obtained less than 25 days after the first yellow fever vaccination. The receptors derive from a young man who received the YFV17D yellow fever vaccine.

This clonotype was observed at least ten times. CDR3 DNA sequence: TGTGCCAGCAGCTTATTTATCGGGGAGCGACGACTAGCCAAAAACATTCAGTACTTC. Protein product: CASSLFIGERRLAKNIQYF. This chain uses TRBV11-2 with TRBJ2-4; D is possibly TRBD2 (5 bases). Germline loops: CDR1 SGHAT, CDR2 FQNNGV. The CDR3 loop spans 19 amino acids. The ends were cut back, 2 bases at V and 0 bases at J, with 20 bases in the middle.

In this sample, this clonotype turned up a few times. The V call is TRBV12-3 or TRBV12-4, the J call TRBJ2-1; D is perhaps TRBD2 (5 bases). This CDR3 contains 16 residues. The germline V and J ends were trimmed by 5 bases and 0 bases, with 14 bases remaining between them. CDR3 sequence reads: CASSLRAQSSYNEQFF. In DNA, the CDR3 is TGTGCCAGCAGTCTGAGGGCACAAAGCTCCTACAATGAGCAGTTCTTC.

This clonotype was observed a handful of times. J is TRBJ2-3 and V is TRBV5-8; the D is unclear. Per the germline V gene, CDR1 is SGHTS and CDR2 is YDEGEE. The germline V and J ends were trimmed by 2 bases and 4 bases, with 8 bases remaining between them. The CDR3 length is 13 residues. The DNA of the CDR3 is TGTGCCAGCAGCTTTAGGTTGGCAGATACGCAGTATTTT. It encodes CASSFRLADTQYF.

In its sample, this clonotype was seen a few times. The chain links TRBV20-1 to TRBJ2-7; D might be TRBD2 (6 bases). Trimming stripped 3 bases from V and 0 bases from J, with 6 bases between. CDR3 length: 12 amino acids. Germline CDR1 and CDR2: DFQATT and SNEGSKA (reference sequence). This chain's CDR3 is CSASGSSYEQYF. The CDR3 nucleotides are TGCAGTGCTAGCGGGAGCTCCTACGAGCAGTACTTC.

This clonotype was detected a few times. The CDR3 loop reads CASSPNPGQSEETQYF. CDR3 in DNA: TGTGCCAGCAGCCCGAACCCTGGCCAAAGCGAGGAGACCCAGTACTTC. The rearrangement links TRBV7-8 to TRBJ2-5, with D unresolved. The length of the CDR3 is 16 residues. Trimming pared 5 bases from V and 5 bases from J, leaving 21 bases between. The V gene's germline CDR1 is SGHVS and CDR2 FQNEAQ.

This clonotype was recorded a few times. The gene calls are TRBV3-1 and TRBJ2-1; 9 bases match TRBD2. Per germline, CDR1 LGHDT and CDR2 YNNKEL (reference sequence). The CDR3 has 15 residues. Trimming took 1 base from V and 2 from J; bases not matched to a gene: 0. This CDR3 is CASSQGGGAYNEQFF. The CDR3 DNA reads TGTGCCAGCAGCCAAGGCGGGGGGGCCTACAATGAGCAGTTCTTC.

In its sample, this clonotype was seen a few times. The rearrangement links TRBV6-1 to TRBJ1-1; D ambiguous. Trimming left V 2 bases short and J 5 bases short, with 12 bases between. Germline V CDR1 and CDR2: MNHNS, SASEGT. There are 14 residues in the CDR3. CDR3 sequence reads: CASSEPGMGTEAFF. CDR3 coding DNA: TGTGCCAGCAGTGAACCGGGGATGGGAACTGAAGCTTTCTTT.

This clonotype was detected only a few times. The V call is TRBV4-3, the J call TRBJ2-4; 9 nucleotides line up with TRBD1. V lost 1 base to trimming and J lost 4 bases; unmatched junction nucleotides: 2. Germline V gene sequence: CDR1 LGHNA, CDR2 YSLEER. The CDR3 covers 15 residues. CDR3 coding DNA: TGCGCCAGCAGCCAAGGACAGGGGGTGAAAAACATTCAGTACTTC. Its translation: CASSQGQGVKNIQYF.

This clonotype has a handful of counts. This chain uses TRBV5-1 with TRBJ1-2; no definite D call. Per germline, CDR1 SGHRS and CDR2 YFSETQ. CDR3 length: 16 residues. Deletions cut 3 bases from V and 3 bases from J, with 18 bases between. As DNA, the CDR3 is TGCGCCAGCAGCTCGGGGTGTAGCTTGTGCTACTATGGCTACACCTTC. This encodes CASSSGCSLCYYGYTF.